This section outlines one T cell receptor (beta chain) sequence together with its context. Its cognate antigen is unknown. CDR3 size: 15 residues. Unmatched junction bases numbered 5, after V lost 2 bases and J lost 3 bases. CDR1 is SGDLS and CDR2 is YYNGEE in the germline V gene. Sequencing was performed with immunoSEQ multiplex PCR; in TCRdb, only in-frame clones are kept and a portion is missing. This table has about 270,000 clones, less than 85% appearing once. The data belong to a study of cytotoxic CD8 clonotypes in ibrutinib-treated CLL. Whole-study results and caveats: Clonality, elevated at ibrutinib response, dropped back toward baseline at progression. Sustained-remission and progressing patients were not sampled at matched times.

The chain couples TRBV9 to TRBJ1-2, with TRBD1 matching over 9 bases. The sequence came from a human donor with chronic lymphocytic leukemia. The source was PBMCs, collected at disease progression, from a patient treated with ibrutinib. The CDR3: CASSVGTGLDYGYTF. The CDR3 nucleotides read TGTGCCAGCAGCGTTGGGACAGGGCTCGACTATGGCTACACCTTC.